Below are 29 T cell receptor beta chains sequenced from a single sample in a study of T cell clonality in common variable immunodeficiency. Profiled with immunoSEQ multiplex PCR; TCRdb holds only in-frame clones, not every one. The sample contains under 65,000 clones, none of them singletons. Source material: peripheral blood mononuclear cells. These receptors were obtained from a person aged 18 to 69 in good health.

Many counts were recorded for this clone. Coverage ceases 3 residues before the CDR3 finishes, and the germline J gene fills in the end. The V gene is TRBV5-6, the J gene TRBJ1-6, with D possibly TRBD1 on 5 matching bases. The germline CDR1 and CDR2 sequences are SGHDT and YYEEEE. V lost 0 bases to trimming and J lost 8 bases, with 12 bases between them. The CDR3 length is 15 residues. The CDR3 bases that were read are TGTGCCAGCAGCTTGGTTGGGGCTCGGGATTCACCC. Translated, it gives CASSLVGARDSP. The complete CDR3 protein is CASSLVGARDSPLHF.

This clone has at least ten counts. Sequencing ends 3 residues short of the CDR3 end; the germline J gene provides the rest. The V gene is TRBV15, the J gene TRBJ1-2; maybe TRBD1 (5 bases). Germline V gene lookup returns CDR1 LNHNV and CDR2 YYDKDF (reference sequence). V dropped 0 bases and J dropped 4 bases, with 18 bases sitting between them. CDR3 size: 17 residues. The CDR3 bases that were read are TGTGCCACCAGCAGAGATGATATCACAGGAAGATCCTATGGC. Amino acids: CATSRDDITGRSYG. The full CDR3 is CATSRDDITGRSYGYTF.

This clone was recorded many times. The read ends 3 residues early relative to the CDR3; the germline J gene fills the gap. The rearrangement joins TRBV20-1 to TRBJ2-1, with 15 bases matching TRBD2. CDR1 and CDR2 from the germline V gene are DFQATT and SNEGSKA (reference sequence). V was clipped by 3 bases and J by 5 bases; unmatched bases: 2. The CDR3 contains 15 residues. This chain's CDR3 is CSARGTSGRNNEQFF. The sequenced CDR3 bases are TGCAGTGCTAGGGGGACTAGCGGGAGGAACAATGAG.

Comment on this clone: The CDR3 end lies 3 residues beyond the end of the read and is filled in from the germline J gene. V is TRBV5-5 and J is TRBJ2-2; 10 bases agree with TRBD2. This CDR3 contains 15 residues. CDR1 and CDR2 from the germline V gene are SGHKS and YYEKEE (reference sequence). V lost 3 bases to trimming and J lost 6 bases; unmatched junction nucleotides: 5. CDR3 amino acids: CASSYTGTSAGELFF. CDR3 DNA, as far as it was read: TGTGCCAGCAGCTATACCGGGACTAGCGCCGGGGAG.

This clone has ten or more counts. The sequenced CDR3 bases are TGTGCCAGCAGCTGGACAGGGGTCGGAAACACC. Translated, it gives CASSWTGVGNT. The entire CDR3 protein is CASSWTGVGNTIYF. The chain is built from TRBV5-6 and TRBJ1-3; 9 bases agree with TRBD1. Coverage ceases 3 residues before the CDR3 finishes, and the germline J gene fills in the end. The germline gives CDR1 SGHDT, CDR2 YYEEEE. This CDR3 has 14 residues. V trimming: 3 bases; J trimming: 4 bases; junction bases outside the gene matches: 2.

This clone was seen repeatedly, ten times or more. The read halts 3 residues ahead of the CDR3 end, with the missing end drawn from the germline J gene. The rearrangement uses TRBV5-1 and TRBJ2-1; D uncertain. The CDR3 is 15 residues long. Trimming removed 5 bases at V and 8 bases at J, with 20 bases between. In germline, CDR1 is SGHRS, CDR2 YFSETQ. The part of the CDR3 DNA that was read is TGCGCCAGCAGTTTACTTCCGGGTCACGTCCATGAG. It codes for CASSLLPGHVHE. The entire CDR3 reads CASSLLPGHVHEQFF.

This clone was observed many times. The read ends 3 residues shy of where the CDR3 ends; the end is completed using the germline J gene. The J gene is TRBJ2-7, the V gene TRBV5-1; 7 nucleotides align to TRBD2. The CDR3 is made up of 15 amino acids. With V trimmed by 4 bases and J by 1 base, 8 bases remained unmatched. The germline CDR1 and CDR2 sequences are SGHRS and YFSETQ. The CDR3 bases that were read are TGCGCCAGCAGCGCATTAGCGGGCCAATCCTACGAG. Translated, it gives CASSALAGQSYE. The full CDR3 reads CASSALAGQSYEQYF.

In its sample, this clone was seen many times. The CDR3 end lies 3 residues beyond the end of the read and is filled in from the germline J gene. V is TRBV30 and J is TRBJ1-5; 7 bases line up with TRBD1. Germline loops: CDR1 GTSNPN, CDR2 SVGIG (reference sequence). The CDR3 is 16 residues long. The ends lost 2 bases at V and 4 bases at J; junction bases unmatched: 11. CDR3: CAWSILPGQTNQPQHF. The part of the CDR3 DNA that was read is TGTGCCTGGAGTATCCTTCCGGGACAGACGAATCAGCCC.

This clone was seen ten or more times. Sequencing ends 3 residues short of the CDR3 end; the germline J gene provides the rest. The chain couples TRBV19 to TRBJ1-5; possibly TRBD1 for D (6 bases). Trimming cost V 6 bases and J 9 bases, with 18 bases left between them. This CDR3 region has 14 residues. Per germline, CDR1 LNHDA and CDR2 SQIVND (reference sequence). Incomplete CDR3 DNA: TGTGCCAGTAGCTTGGACAGCGTGGGAATGCCC. It translates to CASSLDSVGMP. The complete CDR3 protein is CASSLDSVGMPQHF.

This clone was counted a few times. The observed sequence ends 3 residues before the CDR3 terminus, with the missing tail filled in from the germline J gene. The genes are TRBV30 and TRBJ2-3, with D tentatively TRBD2 (6 bases). Germline assignment: CDR1 GTSNPN and CDR2 SVGIG (reference sequence). There are 14 residues in the CDR3. CDR3 DNA, as far as it was read: TGTGCCTGGAGTGAATCGGCGGGGATCAAACCG. Translated: CAWSESAGIKP. The full-length CDR3 reads as CAWSESAGIKPQYF.

In its sample, this clone was seen many times. The read is 3 residues too short to cover the CDR3 end, so that end is filled in from the germline J gene. The chain combines TRBV2 with TRBJ2-5, with D perhaps TRBD2 (6 bases). Germline CDR1 and CDR2: SNHLY and FYNNEI. The germline V and J ends were trimmed by 7 bases and 1 base, with 10 bases remaining between them. This CDR3 contains 13 residues. The covered CDR3 bases are TGTGCCAGCACATGGGGACTCCAAGAGACC. Amino acids: CASTWGLQET. The whole CDR3 reads CASTWGLQETQYF.

This clone was seen at least ten times. The read ends 3 residues early relative to the CDR3; the germline J gene fills the gap. The chain employs TRBV10-3 and TRBJ2-7, with TRBD2 matching 12 bases. The CDR3 spans 20 residues. J lost 2 bases, V lost 0 bases, and 14 bases had no gene match. Germline V gene sequence: CDR1 ENHRY, CDR2 SYGVKD. Incomplete CDR3 DNA: TGTGCCATCAGTGAGTCGTCCCCTAGGGAGCTAGCGGGAGGGACCTACGAG. It codes for CAISESSPRELAGGTYE. The whole CDR3 is CAISESSPRELAGGTYEQYF.

This clone showed up many times. The read comes to an end 3 residues before the CDR3 does, leaving the germline J gene to fill in the end. J is TRBJ2-5 and V is TRBV5-3; 8 positions agree with TRBD1. TRBV5-3 is an ORF; its function is uncertain. The CDR3 loop spans 15 amino acids. V shed 9 bases and J 2 bases; nucleotides not matched to a gene: 12. CDR3 DNA (partial): TGTGCCACAAGAGACGGACAGGGCAAACAAGAGACC. Protein product: CATRDGQGKQET. The whole CDR3 sequence reads CATRDGQGKQETQYF.

This clone was observed many times. The read halts 3 residues ahead of the CDR3 end, with the missing end drawn from the germline J gene. The genes are TRBV11-2 and TRBJ1-1, with D perhaps matching TRBD1 (5 bases). V lost 5 bases and J 4 bases, leaving 8 bases between the germline ends. The germline CDR1 and CDR2 sequences are SGHAT and FQNNGV. CDR3 length: 12 amino acids. CDR3 DNA, as far as it was read: TGTGCCAGCAGCCAAAGGGGCACTGAA. It is translated as CASSQRGTE. The full CDR3 protein is CASSQRGTEAFF. Full variable domain (outside the CDR3, taken from reference TRBV11-2 and TRBJ1-1): EAGVAQSPRYKIIEKRQSVAFWCNPISGHATLYWYQQILGQGPKLLIQFQNNGVVDDSQLPKDRFSAERLKGVDSTLKIQPAKLEDSAVYLCASSQRGTEAFFGQGTRLTVV.

Many counts were recorded for this clone. From the germline J gene comes the end of the CDR3, since the read stops 3 residues before it. The V and J genes are TRBV20-1 and TRBJ2-5, with TRBD2 matching 9 bases. CDR1 DFQATT and CDR2 SNEGSKA come from the germline V gene (reference sequence). This CDR3 is 16 amino acids long. Trimming removed 0 bases from V and 2 bases from J; junction bases left unmatched: 7. The sequenced CDR3 bases are TGCAGTGCTAGAGATGTCCGACTAGCGGCACAAGAGACC. It yields the protein CSARDVRLAAQET. The complete CDR3 reads CSARDVRLAAQETQYF.

This clone has ten or more counts. The CDR3 bases that were read are TGTGCCAGCAGCTTGGGGGGGGGAGCCAAAAACATT. Translated, it gives CASSLGGGAKNI. The CDR3 in full is CASSLGGGAKNIQYF. The J gene is TRBJ2-4, the V gene TRBV5-6, with 7 bases identical to TRBD2. The CDR3 goes on 3 residues after the read ends, and that part is filled in from the germline J gene. Germline CDR1 reads SGHDT; CDR2 reads YYEEEE. V was clipped by 0 bases and J by 0 bases; unmatched bases: 0. This CDR3 has 15 amino acids.

This clone was counted many times. The sequence runs out 3 residues before the end of the CDR3; the remainder is reconstructed from the germline J gene. This chain uses TRBV30 with TRBJ1-1; 7 bases line up with TRBD1. The CDR3 has 13 amino acids. The germline CDR1 and CDR2 sequences are GTSNPN and SVGIG (reference sequence). V lost 0 bases to trimming and J lost 5 bases; unmatched junction nucleotides: 3. CDR3 amino acids: CAWSVSGGTEAFF. The sequenced CDR3 bases are TGTGCCTGGAGTGTATCAGGGGGTACTGAA.

This clone appeared many times. The CDR3 is cut off 3 residues early in the read; its end comes from the germline J gene. The chain carries TRBV7-2 and TRBJ1-4; TRBD1 aligns across 8 bases. Per the germline V gene, CDR1 is SGHTA and CDR2 is FQGNSA. The V gene end was trimmed by 5 bases and the J gene end by 4 bases; junction bases not matched to a gene: 3. This CDR3 spans 14 amino acids. CDR3 DNA (partial): TGTGCCAGCAGCCACAGGGGGGTTAATGAAAAA. Residues: CASSHRGVNEK. The CDR3 as a whole reads CASSHRGVNEKLFF.

This clone was picked up many times. The read stops 3 residues short of the end of the CDR3; the missing end is completed from the germline J gene. The genes are TRBV5-1 and TRBJ2-3; 12 nucleotides line up with TRBD2. The CDR3 is 16 residues long. Germline CDR1 reads SGHRS; CDR2 reads YFSETQ. The J segment lost 5 bases and the V segment lost 0 bases, leaving 4 bases of the junction unmatched. This CDR3 is CASSLGLAGVLDTQYF. The CDR3 bases that were read are TGCGCCAGCAGCTTGGGACTAGCGGGAGTATTAGATACG.

This clone was recorded at least ten times. The read ends 3 residues before the CDR3 terminus; that terminus is restored from the germline J gene. The genes are TRBV19 and TRBJ1-6; 12 positions match TRBD1. CDR3 length: 15 residues. V trimming: 5 bases; J trimming: 9 bases; junction bases outside the gene matches: 5. Germline CDR1 LNHDA, CDR2 SQIVND (reference sequence). The DNA read from the CDR3 is TGTGCCAGTAGTCCGGGGACAGGGGGCCTTTCACCC. Amino acids: CASSPGTGGLSP. The full CDR3 protein is CASSPGTGGLSPLHF.

This clone was recorded at least ten times. Read coverage stops 3 residues before the CDR3 terminus; the germline J gene supplies the remainder. The genes are TRBV10-3 and TRBJ2-2; 7 bases are a match to TRBD1. The CDR3 contains 15 residues. V trimming: 5 bases; J trimming: 2 bases; junction bases outside the gene matches: 5. The germline V gene encodes CDR1 ENHRY and CDR2 SYGVKD. The CDR3 loop is CAISPGQLNTGELFF. The part of the CDR3 DNA that was read is TGTGCCATCAGTCCGGGACAGCTCAACACCGGGGAG.

This clone was recorded at least ten times. The junction and the germline gene differ at one end; a read error may be behind it. The read ends 3 residues early relative to the CDR3; the germline J gene fills the gap. The chain combines TRBV4-2 with TRBJ1-2, with 9 bases that match TRBD1. This CDR3 has 16 residues. Looked up from germline, CDR1 is LGHNA and CDR2 is YNFKEQ. CDR3 region: CASSLIGQGFSYGYTF. Partial CDR3 DNA: TGCGCCAGCAGCCTAATTGGACAGGGGTTTAGCTATGGC.

This clone appeared many times. The read terminates 3 residues ahead of where the CDR3 ends, so the germline J gene completes it. The chain links TRBV28 to TRBJ1-5; D is possibly TRBD1 (6 bases). This CDR3 spans 18 amino acids. The germline gives CDR1 MDHEN, CDR2 SYDVKM. The V gene lost 7 bases and the J gene lost 2 bases, with 24 bases spanning the gap. The sequenced CDR3 bases are TGTGCCAGCAATCACCAGACAGGCCTACGGCTCCGCAATCAGCCC. Protein product: CASNHQTGLRLRNQP. The full CDR3 reads CASNHQTGLRLRNQPQHF.

This clone was detected a few times. One end of the junction does not line up with germline, which may come from a read error. The CDR3 is cut off 3 residues early in the read; its end comes from the germline J gene. This rearrangement joins TRBV19 to TRBJ2-4; unclear D gene. Germline CDR1 LNHDA, CDR2 SQIVND (reference sequence). The CDR3 is 16 residues long. Incomplete CDR3 DNA: TGTGCTAGTAGTATAGTTAATACGGCGGTAAACTATGGT. It specifies CASSIVNTAVNYG. The CDR3, in full, reads CASSIVNTAVNYGQYF.

In its sample, this clone was seen many times. From the germline J gene comes the end of the CDR3, since the read stops 3 residues before it. The rearrangement uses TRBV7-2 and TRBJ2-1; 8 positions match TRBD1. The V gene's germline CDR1 is SGHTA and CDR2 FQGNSA. J was trimmed by 2 bases and V by 5 bases; bases with no gene match: 5. There are 15 residues in the CDR3. CDR3 amino acids: CASSPDRGPYNEQFF. The part of the CDR3 DNA that was read is TGTGCCAGCAGCCCCGACAGGGGACCCTACAATGAG.

This clone was detected many times. The DNA ends 3 residues before the CDR3 does, and the rest of the CDR3 is filled in from the germline J gene. The V and J genes are TRBV11-2 and TRBJ2-1; a possible D gene is TRBD2 (6 bases). The germline gives CDR1 SGHAT, CDR2 FQNNGV. The V and J ends lost 5 bases and 5 bases respectively, with 16 bases between them. The CDR3 runs to 15 residues. Partial CDR3 DNA: TGTGCCAGCAGCCCCCACCCGGGACTGGACAATGAG. Translation: CASSPHPGLDNE. The complete CDR3 protein is CASSPHPGLDNEQFF.

This clone came up many times. Read coverage stops 3 residues before the CDR3 terminus; the germline J gene supplies the remainder. The chain couples TRBV14 to TRBJ2-3; a possible D gene is TRBD1 (5 bases). Germline loops: CDR1 SGHDN, CDR2 FVKESK. The CDR3 loop spans 15 amino acids. Trimming stripped 0 bases from V and 2 bases from J, with 9 bases between. The CDR3 protein is CASSQDRVPTDTQYF. Partial CDR3 DNA: TGTGCCAGCAGCCAAGACAGGGTACCCACAGATACG.

In this sample, this clone turned up many times. The CDR3 goes on 3 residues after the read ends, and that part is filled in from the germline J gene. The chain recombines TRBV20-1 with TRBJ2-3; TRBD2 agrees at 10 bases. V shed 0 bases and J 1 base; nucleotides not matched to a gene: 1. The CDR3 sequence is 15 residues long. Germline V gene lookup returns CDR1 DFQATT and CDR2 SNEGSKA (reference sequence). The sequenced part of the CDR3 DNA is TGCAGTGCTAGAGAGCTAGCGGGGGGCACAGATACG. It specifies CSARELAGGTDT. The CDR3 in full is CSARELAGGTDTQYF.

This clone has a count of ten or more. The sequence runs out 3 residues before the end of the CDR3; the remainder is reconstructed from the germline J gene. The genes are TRBV2 and TRBJ1-1; TRBD1 matches at 9 bases. Germline CDR1 and CDR2: SNHLY and FYNNEI. The CDR3 is 12 amino acids. The DNA read from the CDR3 is TGTGCCAGCAGTGAGCGGACAGGGGCC. Translated, it gives CASSERTGA. The full CDR3 protein is CASSERTGAAFF.